This T cell receptor (beta chain) was observed in a study of identical twins. From the 5' RACE reads, TCRdb called clonotypes with MiXCR, one entry per CDR3 protein. In the table there are about 470,000 distinct CDR3 sequences, 24% of which are singletons. This clonotype was seen repeatedly, ten times or more. V was clipped by 5 bases and J by 7 bases; unmatched bases: 15. In germline, CDR1 is SGHAT, CDR2 FQDESV (reference sequence). CDR3 length: 17 amino acids. These records were also assigned to another study, of T cells expressing NK-cell markers. That report adds: The same clonotypes also predominated in the CD3+CD56-NKG2C+ fraction of four donors.

The chain carries TRBV11-1 and TRBJ2-1; TRBD2 matches at 9 bases. This TCR was sampled from a woman under 30 in good health. Sequenced sample: CD4+ T cells sorted from blood. CDR3 sequence reads: CASSGTVAGGPRNEQFF. The CDR3 region has the DNA TGTGCCAGCAGCGGAACGGTTGCGGGGGGGCCTCGGAATGAGCAGTTCTTC.